Listed here are 32 T cell receptor beta chains from one sample, sequenced in a study of blood T cell repertoires in COVID-19. Repertoires were generated with immunoSEQ multiplex PCR, while TCRdb's copy carries only in-frame clones and drops some. The repertoire holds roughly 200,000 clones, less than 90% seen once, with approximately 19% in the top ten. Sequencing was carried out using peripheral blood. All receptors come from a human donor in a cohort sampled during active COVID-19.

J is TRBJ2-5 and V is TRBV5-1; weak D call: TRBD1 (8 bases). The CDR3 runs 13 residues. Germline V CDR1 and CDR2: SGHRS, YFSETQ. V dropped 3 bases and J dropped 7 bases, with 13 bases sitting between them. The CDR3, as DNA: TGCGCCAGCAGCTGGGGGGGGACAGGGACCCAGTACTTC. Amino acid sequence: CASSWGGTGTQYF.

The chain couples TRBV19 to TRBJ1-2; 12 bases line up with TRBD1. Losses at the gene ends were 4 bases for V and 8 bases for J; bases not matched to a gene: 8. Per the germline V gene, CDR1 is LNHDA and CDR2 is SQIVND (reference sequence). This CDR3 has 15 residues. The CDR3 loop is CASSTTGTGGRGYTF. DNA for the CDR3: TGTGCCAGTAGTACTACCGGGACAGGGGGCCGCGGCTACACCTTC.

The V call is TRBV5-8, the J call TRBJ2-7, with TRBD2 matching over 8 bases. Per the germline V gene, CDR1 is SGHTS and CDR2 is YDEGEE. The CDR3 has 16 amino acids. After removal of 1 base from V and 5 bases from J, the junction contained 11 bases not matched to a gene. In nucleotides, the CDR3 is TGTGCCAGCAGCTTGTGGGCCGGGGGGGGTAGGGACGAGCAGTACTTC. It translates to CASSLWAGGGRDEQYF.

The chain couples TRBV5-1 to TRBJ2-5; 7 bases are a match to TRBD1. Germline V gene lookup returns CDR1 SGHRS and CDR2 YFSETQ. The CDR3 sequence is 13 residues long. V was clipped by 0 bases and J by 5 bases; unmatched bases: 1. Here the CDR3 DNA reads TGCGCCAGCAGCTTGGACAGGGGTGAGACCCAGTACTTC. Translating it yields CASSLDRGETQYF.

This chain uses TRBV5-1 with TRBJ2-1, with 10 bases aligning to TRBD2. Trimming removed 3 bases from V and 4 bases from J; junction bases left unmatched: 4. Germline V gene data show CDR1 as SGHRS and CDR2 as YFSETQ. The length of the CDR3 is 15 residues. DNA for the CDR3: TGCGCCAGCAGCTCGTTAGCGGGAGGATACAATGAGCAGTTCTTC. This translates into CASSSLAGGYNEQFF.

This rearrangement joins TRBV6-5 to TRBJ2-5, with TRBD2 matching over 7 bases. The CDR3 totals 15 residues. Per the germline V gene, CDR1 is MNHEY and CDR2 is SVGAGI. The J segment lost 5 bases and the V segment lost 5 bases, leaving 11 bases of the junction unmatched. The CDR3, as DNA: TGTGCCAGCAGTCCTCGGGCGGGAGCAAGGGAGACCCAGTACTTC. Protein sequence: CASSPRAGARETQYF.

The J gene is TRBJ2-7, the V gene TRBV14, with 7 positions matching TRBD1. This CDR3 spans 17 amino acids. J gave up 2 bases and V 0 bases, and 10 bases lay outside the gene matches. Looked up from germline, CDR1 is SGHDN and CDR2 is FVKESK. Written as DNA, the CDR3 is TGTGCCAGCAGCCAAGACAGTTATGAGACAGGGACCTACGAGCAGTACTTC. Translated, it gives CASSQDSYETGTYEQYF.

The chain employs TRBV6-5 and TRBJ1-5; D is ambiguous. V lost 2 bases and J lost 1, with 3 bases in between. Germline V gene sequence: CDR1 MNHEY, CDR2 SVGAGI. This CDR3 region has 13 residues. The CDR3 loop reads CASSYRSNQPQHF. CDR3 nucleotide sequence: TGTGCCAGCAGTTACCGGAGCAATCAGCCCCAGCATTTT.

This chain connects TRBV5-1 to TRBJ1-4, with TRBD1 matching 7 bases. Germline values: CDR1 SGHRS, CDR2 YFSETQ. This CDR3 spans 15 amino acids. J lost 8 bases, V lost 0 bases, and 7 bases had no gene match. CDR3 nucleotide sequence: TGCGCCAGCAGCTTGGTAGGGGGCGACGAGGAAAAACTGTTTTTT. Amino acid sequence: CASSLVGGDEEKLFF.

This chain links TRBV9 with TRBJ2-3; possibly TRBD2 for D (6 bases). Germline-derived CDR1 and CDR2 are SGDLS and YYNGEE. Between the trimmed V and J ends, which lost 3 bases and 4 bases, there was a span of 21 bases. The CDR3 covers 17 residues. CDR3 region: CASSADWGAEGADTQYF. The DNA of the CDR3 is TGTGCCAGCAGCGCAGACTGGGGTGCGGAGGGAGCAGATACGCAGTATTTT.

The chain employs TRBV27 and TRBJ2-1; the match to TRBD1 covers 9 bases. V trimming: 6 bases; J trimming: 3 bases; junction bases outside the gene matches: 6. The CDR3 is made up of 15 amino acids. Per germline, CDR1 MNHEY and CDR2 SMNVEV (reference sequence). CDR3: CASSPDRGDYNEQFF. The CDR3 DNA sequence: TGTGCCAGCAGCCCTGACAGGGGGGACTACAATGAGCAGTTCTTC.

This chain connects TRBV7-2 to TRBJ2-7, with D possibly TRBD2 on 5 matching bases. The germline V gene encodes CDR1 SGHTA and CDR2 FQGNSA. V lost 5 bases and J 0 bases, leaving 5 bases between the germline ends. There are 12 residues in the CDR3. The CDR3 DNA is TGTGCCAGCAGCGGGAGCTCCTACGAGCAGTACTTC. Translated: CASSGSSYEQYF.

V and J are TRBV6-5 and TRBJ2-3; TRBD2 agrees at 8 bases. This CDR3 contains 12 residues. In germline, CDR1 is MNHEY, CDR2 SVGAGI. The J segment lost 8 bases and the V segment lost 6 bases, leaving 4 bases of the junction unmatched. CDR3 bases: TGTGCCAGCAGCTCAAGCGGGAGTACGCAGTATTTT. Translated: CASSSSGSTQYF.

V gene TRBV29-1 combines with J gene TRBJ1-1; D might be TRBD1 (5 bases). The CDR3 loop spans 17 amino acids. The ends were cut back, 0 bases at V and 3 bases at J, with 20 bases in the middle. The germline V gene has CDR1 SQVTM and CDR2 ANQGSEA. The CDR3 DNA follows: TGCAGCGTTGAAGATTATTATGCGGGGGGGTCGCACACTGAAGCTTTCTTT. Encoded protein: CSVEDYYAGGSHTEAFF.

Regarding this clone: Other DNA sequences from this sample encode an identical CDR3 as well. This chain links TRBV27 with TRBJ1-2, with 7 bases matching TRBD1. CDR3 length: 13 residues. Per the germline V gene, CDR1 is MNHEY and CDR2 is SMNVEV (reference sequence). V lost 4 bases, J lost 3 bases, and 2 bases stayed unmatched. The CDR3: CASSSTGDYGYTF. The CDR3 DNA reads TGTGCCAGCAGTTCAACAGGGGACTATGGCTACACCTTC.

This chain joins TRBV7-9 and TRBJ1-2; D is undetermined. Trimming stripped 3 bases from V and 0 bases from J, with 5 bases between. The CDR3 contains 13 residues. CDR1 SEHNR and CDR2 FQNEAQ come from the germline V gene (reference sequence). The CDR3 nucleotides are TGTGCCAGCAGCTTCCGCGCTAACTATGGCTACACCTTC. This translates into CASSFRANYGYTF.

This chain uses TRBV12-3 or TRBV12-4 with TRBJ1-1; a possible D gene is TRBD1 (5 bases). Between the trimmed V and J ends, which lost 4 bases and 0 bases, there was a span of 6 bases. The length of the CDR3 is 13 residues. This CDR3 reads CASSYRLNTEAFF. For the CDR3, the DNA is TGTGCCAGCAGTTACAGGTTGAACACTGAAGCTTTCTTT.

The chain joins TRBV29-1 to TRBJ2-1, with TRBD2 identical over 11 bases. The CDR3 sequence is 14 residues long. Germline assignment: CDR1 SQVTM and CDR2 ANQGSEA. Unmatched junction bases numbered 5, after V lost 6 bases and J lost 4 bases. The CDR3 is CSVARTSGYNEQFF. The CDR3, as DNA: TGCAGCGTGGCCCGGACTAGCGGGTACAATGAGCAGTTCTTC.

This clone occurred a few times. V and J are TRBV5-4 and TRBJ2-1; D perhaps matches TRBD2 (5 bases). From germline, CDR1 is SGHNT and CDR2 YYREEE (reference sequence). V was cut by 3 bases and J by 11 bases, with 15 bases left in between. The length of the CDR3 is 13 residues. The CDR3 bases are TGTGCCAGCAGCTCAGCGACTATCCAGAAGCAGTTCTTC. This codes for CASSSATIQKQFF.

The J gene is TRBJ1-1, the V gene TRBV6-5; D unclear. Germline CDR1 MNHEY, CDR2 SVGAGI. Trimming pared 0 bases from V and 11 bases from J, leaving 16 bases between. The CDR3 extends over 14 amino acids. The CDR3 DNA reads TGTGCCAGCAGTTACTCCGACACTTACAGTCGGGCTTTCTTT. Protein product: CASSYSDTYSRAFF.

The chain links TRBV30 to TRBJ2-3, with TRBD2 matching over 9 bases. This CDR3 comprises 15 residues. V gave up 0 bases and J gave up 2 bases; unmatched junction bases: 3. Germline lookup yields CDR1 GTSNPN and CDR2 SVGIG (reference sequence). For the CDR3, the DNA is TGTGCCTGGAGTGTCCTAGCGGGGTTCACAGATACGCAGTATTTT. Its protein is CAWSVLAGFTDTQYF. Based on the CDR3 plus reference TRBV30 and TRBJ2-3, the full variable domain is SQTIHQWPATLVQPVGSPLSLECTVEGTSNPNLYWYRQAAGRGLQLLFYSVGIGQISSEVPQNLSASRPQDRQFILSSKKLLLSDSGFYLCAWSVLAGFTDTQYFGPGTRLTVL.

The chain combines TRBV3-1 (or the pseudogene TRBV3-2) with TRBJ2-1; the D is unclear. From germline, CDR1 is LGHDT and CDR2 YNNKEL (reference sequence). V lost 3 bases and J 10 bases, leaving 10 bases between the germline ends. This CDR3 spans 12 amino acids. The CDR3 spells CASSHTTGEQFF. The CDR3 region has the DNA TGTGCCAGCAGCCATACCACCGGGGAGCAGTTCTTC.

The chain joins TRBV20-1 to TRBJ2-1; maybe TRBD1 (5 bases). With 7 bases removed from V and 8 bases from J, the gap between germline ends came to 9 bases. The CDR3 runs 10 residues. CDR1 DFQATT and CDR2 SNEGSKA come from the germline V gene (reference sequence). The CDR3 nucleotides read TGCAGTGTAAGGGGTTATGAGCAGTTCTTC. Amino acids: CSVRGYEQFF.

The rearrangement joins TRBV5-8 to TRBJ2-3, with D maybe TRBD2 (5 bases). This CDR3 region has 18 residues. V gave up 0 bases and J gave up 3 bases, with 20 bases separating them. Per germline, CDR1 SGHTS and CDR2 YDEGEE. This CDR3 is CASSLATTRGLGTDTQYF. CDR3 in DNA: TGTGCCAGCAGCTTGGCCACAACTAGAGGGCTAGGAACAGATACGCAGTATTTT.

The chain carries TRBV7-3 and TRBJ2-3, with D perhaps TRBD1 (6 bases). V was shortened by 5 bases and J by 2 bases, with 11 bases between the two germline ends. Germline V gives CDR1 SGHTA, CDR2 FQGTGA. This CDR3 spans 14 amino acids. CDR3 protein: CASSPGHNTDTQYF. CDR3 nucleotide sequence: TGTGCCAGCAGCCCGGGACACAACACAGATACGCAGTATTTT.

V and J are TRBV19 and TRBJ2-2; tentatively, D is TRBD1 (5 bases). V lost 3 bases, J lost 5 bases, and 7 bases lay in between. The CDR3 length is 13 residues. Germline V gives CDR1 LNHDA, CDR2 SQIVND (reference sequence). CDR3 DNA sequence: TGTGCCAGTAGTATTCAGGGTACCGGGGAGCTGTTTTTT. It is translated as CASSIQGTGELFF.

The J gene is TRBJ2-5, the V gene TRBV6-5; unclear D gene. Germline V gene sequence: CDR1 MNHEY, CDR2 SVGAGI. The CDR3 sequence is 11 residues long. V was trimmed by 6 bases and J by 1 base, leaving 3 bases between them. The CDR3 DNA reads as TGTGCCAGCAGGCGCCAAGAGACCCAGTACTTC. Residues: CASRRQETQYF.

This chain uses TRBV5-4 with TRBJ2-1; TRBD2 agrees at 15 bases. The germline CDR1 and CDR2 sequences are SGHNT and YYREEE (reference sequence). CDR3 size: 16 residues. With 5 bases clipped from V and 6 bases from J, the junction kept 6 bases outside the gene matches. CDR3 sequence: CASRQPGLAGGNEQFF. In DNA form, the CDR3 reads TGTGCCAGCAGACAACCGGGACTAGCGGGAGGCAATGAGCAGTTCTTC.

V is TRBV28 and J is TRBJ2-2, with D perhaps TRBD2 (5 bases). The CDR3 spans 14 residues. Germline assignment: CDR1 MDHEN and CDR2 SYDVKM. Trimming left V 1 base short and J 7 bases short, with 10 bases between. In DNA form, the CDR3 reads TGTGCCAGCAGTTTATCTAGCTTGGGCGGGGAGCTGTTTTTT. This gives the protein CASSLSSLGGELFF.

J is TRBJ2-7 and V is TRBV21-1; the D call of TRBD2 is as the table states it, not checked on the DNA. TRBV21-1 is shown as a pseudogene. The CDR3 length is 13 residues. In DNA, the CDR3 is TGTGCCAGCAGGAGGCGGGCGACCTACGAGCAGTACTTC. Protein product: CASRRRATYEQYF.

The rearrangement uses TRBV6-5 and TRBJ1-6; TRBD1 agrees at 7 bases. Germline assignment: CDR1 MNHEY and CDR2 SVGAGI. J was trimmed by 14 bases and V by 7 bases; bases with no gene match: 17. The CDR3 is 15 amino acids. The CDR3 coding sequence is TGTGCCAGCAACTTCCAGGGGGAGAGAGATTCGTCCCTCCACTTT. The encoded protein is CASNFQGERDSSLHF.

The rearrangement uses TRBV5-6 and TRBJ1-3; D unresolved. The V end was cut by 1 base, the J end by 2 bases, with 10 bases between. In germline, CDR1 is SGHDT, CDR2 YYEEEE. The CDR3 has 15 residues. The CDR3 is CASSLWRRTGNTIYF. CDR3 DNA sequence: TGTGCCAGCAGCTTGTGGAGGAGGACTGGAAACACCATATATTTT.